What follows are 27 T cell receptor beta chains derived from one specimen sequenced in a study of T cells in Graves' hyperthyroidism and ophthalmopathy. Amplification of TCR beta CDR3 regions was performed using RNA transcripts as template. Researchers ran a first-round RT-PCR on the TCR CDR3 using the HTBI primer set. Each CDR3 protein is one row after TCRdb ran MiXCR on the multiplex PCR reads. This sample has around 300,000 distinct CDR3 sequences, with about 20% found just once. Sequenced input: blood. Every receptor here comes from a young man with Graves' ophthalmopathy.

The gene calls are TRBV19 and TRBJ2-2; D perhaps matches TRBD2 (6 bases). Trimming removed 6 bases at V and 5 bases at J, with 10 bases between. The CDR3 is 13 amino acids. Germline CDR1 and CDR2: LNHDA and SQIVND (reference sequence). DNA for the CDR3: TGTGCCAGTAGCGGGAGAGGGACCGGGGAGCTGTTTTTT. It is translated as CASSGRGTGELFF.

This sequence joins TRBV6-2 or TRBV6-3 and TRBJ2-1, with TRBD2 identical over 12 bases. The CDR3 length is 18 residues. The V segment lost 5 bases and the J segment 6 bases; nucleotides outside the gene matches: 14. CDR1 is MNHEY, CDR2 SVGEGT, per germline. CDR3 DNA sequence: TGTGCCAGCAGTGCTCGGGCTAGCGGGAGGGCCGTCCTCAATGAGCAGTTCTTC. Protein: CASSARASGRAVLNEQFF.

This clonotype showed up many times. J is TRBJ2-2 and V is TRBV2; the D is unclear. Germline V gene data show CDR1 as SNHLY and CDR2 as FYNNEI. This CDR3 is built from 15 residues. V lost 3 bases and J lost 0, with 8 bases in between. The CDR3 protein is CASSDTSANTGELFF. CDR3 sequence (DNA): TGTGCCAGCAGTGACACGTCCGCGAACACCGGGGAGCTGTTTTTT.

At least ten counts were recorded for this clonotype. The V call is TRBV11-2, the J call TRBJ2-3; perhaps TRBD2 as D (6 bases). The germline V gene encodes CDR1 SGHAT and CDR2 FQNNGV. V gave up 5 bases and J gave up 5 bases, with 29 bases separating them. This CDR3 region has 19 residues. CDR3 DNA: TGTGCCAGCAGCCACCGGGATCCATCGTGGGAGGCAGAGGTAGATACGCAGTATTTT. Its translation is CASSHRDPSWEAEVDTQYF.

This clonotype was observed many times. The chain combines TRBV28 with TRBJ2-6, with D tentatively TRBD1 (6 bases). V was pared by 1 base and J by 2 bases, with 15 bases between. The germline CDR1 and CDR2 sequences are MDHEN and SYDVKM. CDR3 length: 18 residues. This CDR3 reads CASSLFGRGNPGANVLTF. The CDR3 DNA reads TGTGCCAGCAGTTTATTCGGCAGGGGAAACCCTGGGGCCAACGTCCTGACTTTC.

Of note for this clonotype: This clone may be a read error of a much larger clone one base away. The chain couples TRBV5-1 to TRBJ1-1, with D unclear. Germline V gene sequence: CDR1 SGHRS, CDR2 YFSETQ. The V gene lost 0 bases and the J gene lost 0 bases, with 15 bases spanning the gap. The CDR3 runs 17 residues. The CDR3 coding sequence is TGCGCCAGCAGCTTGGGGGCGCGGGGTAGGATGAACACTGAAGCTTTCTTT. Translating gives CASSLGARGRMNTEAFF.

This clonotype was seen more than once but under ten times. The chain is built from TRBV3-1 and TRBJ2-5, with 9 positions matching TRBD2. The J segment lost 4 bases and the V segment lost 7 bases, leaving 10 bases of the junction unmatched. This CDR3 contains 15 residues. Germline CDR1 is LGHDT and CDR2 is YNNKEL (reference sequence). This chain's CDR3 is CASTLRGRATETQYF. The CDR3 bases are TGTGCCAGCACCCTTCGCGGGAGGGCCACAGAGACCCAGTACTTC.

The table lists this clonotype with a few counts. This sequence joins TRBV6-6 and TRBJ2-5, with 9 bases identical to TRBD2. The J segment lost 5 bases and the V segment lost 2 bases, leaving 3 bases of the junction unmatched. CDR3 length: 14 residues. Germline values: CDR1 MNHNY, CDR2 SVGAGI (reference sequence). DNA for the CDR3: TGTGCCAGCAGTTACCAGCGGGGGGTGGAGACCCAGTACTTC. This translates into CASSYQRGVETQYF.

The rearrangement uses TRBV7-9 and TRBJ2-7; 10 nucleotides match TRBD2. In germline, CDR1 is SEHNR, CDR2 FQNEAQ (reference sequence). Losses at the gene ends were 5 bases for V and 1 base for J; bases not matched to a gene: 2. This CDR3 region has 14 residues. The CDR3 protein is CASSLLAGSYEQYF. The CDR3 nucleotides are TGTGCCAGCAGCCTACTAGCGGGATCCTACGAGCAGTACTTC.

This clonotype was seen more than once but under ten times. This chain uses TRBV20-1 with TRBJ2-1, with D perhaps matching TRBD1 (6 bases). V was pared by 5 bases and J by 7 bases, with 12 bases between. Germline-derived CDR1 and CDR2 are DFQATT and SNEGSKA (reference sequence). The CDR3 has 12 residues. CDR3 in amino acids: CSAPPQGNEQFF. Written as DNA, the CDR3 is TGCAGTGCTCCCCCTCAGGGGAATGAGCAGTTCTTC.

This clonotype was found many times. The V gene is TRBV28, the J gene TRBJ2-7; TRBD2 matches at 12 bases. V was clipped by 4 bases and J by 3 bases; unmatched bases: 4. Germline loops: CDR1 MDHEN, CDR2 SYDVKM. CDR3 length: 15 residues. In DNA form, the CDR3 reads TGTGCCAGCAGTTCTCGGACTAGCGGGATCTACGAGCAGTACTTC. Amino acid sequence: CASSSRTSGIYEQYF.

This clonotype was seen at least ten times. The V and J genes are TRBV6-1 and TRBJ1-1; D call uncertain. The CDR3 length is 15 residues. Germline V gene sequence: CDR1 MNHNS, CDR2 SASEGT. V lost 4 bases and J lost 3, with 15 bases in between. The CDR3 sequence is CASSAQATRDTEAFF. In DNA form, the CDR3 reads TGTGCCAGCAGTGCCCAGGCCACCCGGGACACTGAAGCTTTCTTT.

This clonotype was observed many times. The chain has TRBV12-3 or TRBV12-4 and TRBJ2-3; TRBD2 is a possible D gene (6 bases). Trimming left V 5 bases short and J 1 base short, with 7 bases between. The length of the CDR3 is 13 residues. CDR3 amino acids: CASSPSGTDTQYF. The CDR3 nucleotides read TGTGCCAGCAGTCCTAGCGGCACAGATACGCAGTATTTT.

This clonotype was counted ten times or more. The chain carries TRBV18 and TRBJ2-5; D gene uncertain. Germline CDR1 KGHSH, CDR2 LQKENI. This CDR3 has 14 residues. V was pared by 2 bases and J by 1 base, with 8 bases between. The CDR3 loop is CASSPVDFQETQYF. The CDR3 region has the DNA TGTGCCAGCTCACCAGTTGATTTCCAAGAGACCCAGTACTTC.

V gene TRBV18 combines with J gene TRBJ1-5, with D possibly TRBD1 on 6 matching bases. CDR1 and CDR2 from the germline V gene are KGHSH and LQKENI. Trimming removed 6 bases from V and 2 bases from J, with 14 bases in between. This CDR3 is built from 15 residues. The CDR3 loop is CASSQQGMGNQPQHF. The CDR3 nucleotides read TGTGCCAGCTCGCAACAGGGAATGGGCAATCAGCCCCAGCATTTT.

The chain joins TRBV6-1 to TRBJ2-7; TRBD2 is a possible D gene (6 bases). Germline V gene lookup returns CDR1 MNHNS and CDR2 SASEGT. The V end lost 7 bases, the J end lost 4 bases, and 8 bases lay between the germline ends. The CDR3 runs to 11 residues. Here the CDR3 reads CASTRGYEQYF. The CDR3 DNA is TGTGCCAGCACCCGGGGGTACGAGCAGTACTTC.

This clonotype was seen a few times. The chain is built from TRBV12-3 or TRBV12-4 and TRBJ1-5; 7 bases line up with TRBD1. Germline trimming cut 3 bases from V and 9 bases from J; bases unmatched to any gene: 5. The CDR3 is 13 residues long. DNA for the CDR3: TGTGCCAGCAGTTTGGGGCAGGGGGTGCCCCAGCATTTT. Translating gives CASSLGQGVPQHF.

As regards this clonotype: A much larger clone is a single base away; this may be a read error. The chain couples TRBV28 to TRBJ1-5, with D uncertain. The V gene lost 8 bases and the J gene lost 4 bases, with 15 bases spanning the gap. The CDR3 spans 14 residues. Germline CDR1 is MDHEN and CDR2 is SYDVKM. Here the CDR3 DNA reads TGTGCCAGCGGCCCTGTAGGGCGAAATCAGCCCCAGCATTTT. Translating gives CASGPVGRNQPQHF.

The chain employs TRBV29-1 and TRBJ1-2, with TRBD1 matching 7 bases. This CDR3 is built from 12 residues. CDR1 and CDR2 from the germline V gene are SQVTM and ANQGSEA. After removal of 5 bases from V and 10 bases from J, the junction contained 10 bases not matched to a gene. DNA for the CDR3: TGCAGCGTTCCAGGGGGTATTGGTGACTACACCTTC. Residues: CSVPGGIGDYTF.

This chain links TRBV20-1 with TRBJ1-2; D gene unclear. CDR3 length: 14 residues. Trimming cost V 3 bases and J 0 bases, with 11 bases left between them. Germline V gene lookup returns CDR1 DFQATT and CDR2 SNEGSKA (reference sequence). The CDR3 reads CSARQTASNYGYTF. CDR3 bases: TGCAGTGCTAGGCAGACTGCCTCTAACTATGGCTACACCTTC.

The chain combines TRBV30 with TRBJ1-3; possible D gene TRBD1, 5 bases. Trimming removed 3 bases at V and 8 bases at J, with 17 bases between. Looked up from germline, CDR1 is GTSNPN and CDR2 is SVGIG (reference sequence). CDR3 size: 14 residues. The CDR3 loop reads CAWSRGGEGYTIYF. CDR3 in DNA: TGTGCCTGGAGCCGGGGAGGGGAAGGGTACACCATATATTTT.

The chain joins TRBV3-1 to TRBJ2-7; TRBD2 aligns across 8 bases. The CDR3 runs to 15 residues. From germline, CDR1 is LGHDT and CDR2 YNNKEL (reference sequence). The V gene end was trimmed by 3 bases and the J gene end by 3 bases; junction bases not matched to a gene: 7. CDR3 in amino acids: CASSQLLAVYYEQYF. For the CDR3, the DNA is TGTGCCAGCAGCCAGTTACTAGCGGTTTACTACGAGCAGTACTTC.

This rearrangement joins TRBV9 to TRBJ2-1, with 8 positions matching TRBD2. Looked up from germline, CDR1 is SGDLS and CDR2 is YYNGEE. V trimming: 4 bases; J trimming: 8 bases; junction bases outside the gene matches: 14. This CDR3 has 16 amino acids. The CDR3 loop is CASSRGLALDYDEQFF. The DNA of the CDR3 is TGTGCCAGCAGCCGCGGACTAGCACTAGATTACGATGAGCAGTTCTTC.

V is TRBV5-1 and J is TRBJ1-1; TRBD1 matches at 8 bases. Germline V lookup: CDR1 SGHRS, CDR2 YFSETQ. Losses at the gene ends were 4 bases for V and 0 bases for J; bases not matched to a gene: 11. The CDR3 has 17 amino acids. CDR3 nucleotide sequence: TGCGCCAGCAGCGGTGGATCAGGGGGCCTAATGAACACTGAAGCTTTCTTT. It translates to CASSGGSGGLMNTEAFF.

This clonotype was detected a few times. The chain is built from TRBV9 and TRBJ2-7, with D perhaps matching TRBD1 (6 bases). The CDR3 length is 15 residues. Trimming shortened V by 2 bases and J by 6 bases, and 18 bases separated the two germline ends. Germline V gene sequence: CDR1 SGDLS, CDR2 YYNGEE. CDR3 protein: CASSVGQQRGGEQYF. Written as DNA, the CDR3 is TGTGCCAGCAGCGTTGGACAGCAAAGAGGGGGCGAGCAGTACTTC.

This clonotype was recorded many times. The rearrangement uses TRBV11-3 and TRBJ2-1; 13 bases fit TRBD2. There are 16 residues in the CDR3. Germline values: CDR1 SGHNT, CDR2 YENEEA. Germline trimming cut 7 bases from V and 8 bases from J; bases unmatched to any gene: 11. The CDR3 region is CASTYTGLAGDYEQFF. CDR3 DNA sequence: TGTGCCAGCACCTACACTGGACTAGCGGGAGACTATGAGCAGTTCTTC.

This clonotype came up a few times. This rearrangement joins TRBV6-7 to TRBJ1-2, with TRBD1 identical over 9 bases. TRBV6-7 is an ORF; its function is uncertain. Trimming at V came to 2 bases and at J to 4 bases, leaving 11 bases not matched to a gene. This CDR3 is 17 amino acids long. The CDR3 spells CASSYRITGGVAYGYTF. CDR3 nucleotide sequence: TGTGCCAGCAGTTACCGCATTACAGGGGGCGTCGCCTATGGCTACACCTTC.